The present entry profiles one T cell receptor beta chain with its context. Using immunoSEQ multiplex PCR, the repertoire was profiled, and TCRdb retains in-frame clones only, with some absent. The profile shows roughly 9,300 clones, 65% of them singletons. The record originates from a study of T cells in tumors after PD-1 blockade. Across the study: Patients received pembrolizumab 200 mg every 3 weeks or cemiplimab 350 mg every 2 weeks.

V shed 7 bases and J 8 bases; nucleotides not matched to a gene: 8. CDR1 SNHLY and CDR2 FYNNEI come from the germline V gene. The CDR3 covers 14 residues. The sequencing used tumor tissue, collected after anti-PD-1 treatment. This clonotype originated in a human donor with basal cell carcinoma. The J gene is TRBJ1-4, the V gene TRBV2, with TRBD1 matching 9 bases. The CDR3 is CASNPGTGFEKLFF. For the CDR3, the DNA is TGTGCCAGCAATCCCGGGACAGGGTTCGAAAAACTGTTTTTT.